This paragraph covers one TCR beta chain sequence. Its specificity is not known. In the same sample, other DNA sequences code for this CDR3. Sequencing targeted expressed TCRB transcripts, as all isolated RNA had been reverse transcribed. Using immunoSEQ multiplex PCR, the repertoire was profiled, and TCRdb retains in-frame clones only, with some absent. The sample lists about 650,000 clones, around an eighth occurring once. Looked up from germline, CDR1 is MNHEY and CDR2 is SMNVEV (reference sequence). The ends were cut back, 6 bases at V and 4 bases at J, with 8 bases in the middle. This CDR3 has 12 amino acids. This sample stems from a study of beta chain features in type 1 diabetes. As for the study in general: Sorted cells examined across all samples numbered around 110,000,000. Study results and caveats: The similarity of naive, central memory and Treg TCRB repertoires appeared greater among patients than among healthy donors. TCRB CDR3s from Type 1 diabetes patients were moderately but significantly shorter in all four CD4+ subsets.

Sorting that relied on CD45RO/CCR7/CD25/CD127/CD95/CD27 yielded CD4+ naive, central memory, regulatory and stem cell-like memory cells. The sequencing input was naive CD4+ T cells from blood. This TCR was sampled from a man aged 25 to 40 with type 1 diabetes. The chain employs TRBV27 and TRBJ2-3, with D possibly TRBD1 on 5 matching bases. This CDR3 reads CASSPQADTQYF. The DNA for the CDR3 is TGTGCCAGCAGCCCACAGGCAGATACGCAGTATTTT.